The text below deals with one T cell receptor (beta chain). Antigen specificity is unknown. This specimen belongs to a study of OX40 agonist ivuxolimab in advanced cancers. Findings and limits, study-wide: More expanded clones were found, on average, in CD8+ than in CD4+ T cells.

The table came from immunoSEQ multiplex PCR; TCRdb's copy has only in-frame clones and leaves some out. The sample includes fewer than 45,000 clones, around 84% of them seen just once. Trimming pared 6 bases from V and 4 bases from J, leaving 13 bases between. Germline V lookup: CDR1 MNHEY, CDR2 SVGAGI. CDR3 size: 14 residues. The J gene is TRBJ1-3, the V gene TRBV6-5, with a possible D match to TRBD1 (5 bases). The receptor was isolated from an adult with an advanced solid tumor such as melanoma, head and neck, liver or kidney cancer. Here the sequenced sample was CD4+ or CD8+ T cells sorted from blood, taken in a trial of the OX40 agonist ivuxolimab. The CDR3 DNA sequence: TGTGCCAGCAGGCCAGGGCGTGGAGGAAACACCATATATTTT. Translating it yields CASRPGRGGNTIYF.